This is a list of T cell receptor beta chains from one sample in a study of blood T cell repertoires in COVID-19. The repertoire was sequenced with immunoSEQ multiplex PCR; TCRdb's copy has only in-frame clones and lacks some. The sample records around 130,000 clones, 75% to 90% being singletons. Sequenced input: peripheral blood. The origin of the receptors is a man in his forties or fifties with active or convalescent COVID-19. The CDR3 runs from the conserved cysteine through the conserved F or W. The D gene is left open where the match is weak. Clone size is shown for a subset of rows, as once, few, many or a class of expanded clone.

j_call	d_call	v_call	clone_size	cdr3_aa	cdr3_nt
TRBJ2-1	.	TRBV18	.	CASSEHHDRPEQFF	TGTGCCAGCTCCGAACATCATGACAGGCCGGAGCAGTTCTTC
TRBJ2-1	TRBD2	TRBV5-1	.	CASSFSAGWDEQFF	TGCGCCAGCAGCTTTTCAGCGGGGTGGGATGAGCAGTTCTTC
TRBJ1-2	TRBD1	TRBV5-1	once	CASSWGTGGAYGYTF	TGCGCCAGCAGCTGGGGGACAGGGGGCGCATATGGCTACACCTTC
TRBJ2-5	.	TRBV18	few	CASSKQGQETQYF	TGTGCCAGCTCAAAACAGGGACAAGAGACCCAGTACTTC
TRBJ2-3	.	TRBV5-1	.	CASSPIQGSVDTQYF	TGCGCCAGCAGCCCGATACAGGGTTCGGTAGATACGCAGTATTTT
TRBJ2-7	.	TRBV7-6	.	CASSLTASNSYEQYF	TGTGCCAGCAGCCTGACAGCGAGTAACTCCTACGAGCAGTACTTC
TRBJ1-2	.	TRBV28	.	CASSEFGVGGYTF	TGTGCCAGCAGTGAATTCGGGGTAGGCGGCTACACCTTC
TRBJ1-2	TRBD1	TRBV19	.	CASSGQVIYGYTF	TGTGCCAGTAGTGGACAGGTGATCTATGGCTACACCTTC
TRBJ1-6	TRBD1	TRBV30	many	CAWSRGQDNSPLHF	TGTGCCTGGAGTCGGGGACAGGATAATTCACCCCTCCACTTT
TRBJ1-3	TRBD1	TRBV3-1/TRBV3-2	.	CASSPRQDRGRNTIYF	TGTGCCAGCAGCCCCCGTCAGGACAGGGGAAGAAACACCATATATTTT
TRBJ2-3	.	TRBV12-5	.	CASGLVLEGFSTDTQYF	TGTGCTAGTGGTTTGGTACTGGAGGGATTCAGCACAGATACGCAGTATTTT
TRBJ1-4	.	TRBV28	.	CASSKQGKREKLFF	TGTGCCAGCAGCAAACAGGGAAAACGGGAAAAACTGTTTTTT
TRBJ1-1	TRBD1	TRBV25-1	.	CASGGTGRGTEAFF	TGTGCCAGCGGGGGGACAGGGAGGGGCACTGAAGCTTTCTTT
TRBJ1-5	TRBD1	TRBV2	.	CASSEEWTGRQPQHF	TGTGCCAGCAGTGAAGAGTGGACAGGGCGTCAGCCCCAGCATTTT
TRBJ2-3	.	TRBV5-1	once	CASSLDAAGTDTQYF	TGCGCCAGCAGCTTGGATGCAGCGGGCACAGATACGCAGTATTTT
TRBJ1-6	TRBD1	TRBV9	.	CASSAGQGAGYSPLHF	TGTGCCAGCAGCGCAGGACAGGGGGCAGGTTATTCACCCCTCCACTTT
TRBJ2-7	TRBD2	TRBV27	.	CASSKALPGLAGDTYEQYF	TGTGCCAGCAGTAAAGCTTTGCCGGGACTAGCGGGAGATACCTACGAGCAGTACTTC
TRBJ2-6	TRBD1	TRBV27	.	CASSSYRGPSSGANVLTF	TGTGCCAGCAGTTCCTACAGGGGTCCTAGCTCTGGGGCCAACGTCCTGACTTTC
TRBJ2-7	TRBD1	TRBV6-6	once	CASRGGAGWEQYF	TGTGCAAGTAGAGGGGGCGCGGGTTGGGAGCAGTACTTC
TRBJ1-2	.	TRBV19	.	CASTLGAYGYTF	TGTGCCAGTACCCTAGGAGCGTATGGCTACACCTTC
TRBJ1-1	TRBD1	TRBV5-1	.	CASSPIQGMNTEAFF	TGCGCCAGCAGCCCGATACAGGGGATGAACACTGAAGCTTTCTTT
TRBJ2-2	TRBD2	TRBV24-1	.	CATMGEGNTGELFF	TGTGCCACCATGGGGGAGGGAAACACCGGGGAGCTGTTTTTT
TRBJ2-3	.	TRBV19	.	CASSMRITDTQYF	TGTGCCAGTAGTATGAGGATCACAGATACGCAGTATTTT
TRBJ2-5	.	TRBV11-1	.	CASSLAPPGHIETQYF	TGTGCCAGCAGCTTAGCTCCACCGGGACACATAGAGACCCAGTACTTC
TRBJ2-1	TRBD1	TRBV18	.	CASSLDRVSYNEQFF	TGTGCCAGCTCCCTTGACAGGGTATCCTACAATGAGCAGTTCTTC
TRBJ1-1	TRBD1	TRBV10-3	.	CAISEGTGGTEAFF	TGTGCCATCAGTGAGGGGACAGGGGGCACTGAAGCTTTCTTT
TRBJ1-5	TRBD1	TRBV28	.	CASSTRTGGYSNQPQHF	TGTGCCAGCAGTACCCGGACAGGGGGTTATAGCAATCAGCCCCAGCATTTT
TRBJ1-5	TRBD1	TRBV29-1	.	CSVTTGGSVNQPQHF	TGCAGCGTTACAACAGGGGGCTCGGTAAATCAGCCCCAGCATTTT
TRBJ1-2	.	TRBV28	.	CASSSPGLSNYGYTF	TGTGCCAGCAGTTCGCCAGGGCTCTCTAACTATGGCTACACCTTC
TRBJ2-1	.	TRBV10-1	once	CASSVKQYNEQFF	TGCGCCAGCAGTGTGAAACAGTACAATGAGCAGTTCTTC
TRBJ2-7	TRBD1	TRBV2	.	CASTGTGEDGAYEQYF	TGTGCCAGTACCGGGACAGGGGAGGATGGGGCCTACGAGCAGTACTTC
TRBJ2-1	TRBD2	TRBV24-1	.	CATSDFLLAGGINEQFF	TGTGCCACCAGTGATTTCCTACTAGCGGGGGGTATAAATGAGCAGTTCTTC
TRBJ1-4	TRBD1	TRBV6-5	.	CASRNRGADEKLFF	TGTGCCAGCAGGAACAGGGGTGCTGATGAAAAACTGTTTTTT
TRBJ1-2	.	TRBV6-6	.	CASSLGGADNYGYTF	TGTGCCAGCAGTTTAGGCGGGGCAGATAACTATGGCTACACCTTC
TRBJ2-1	.	TRBV28	.	CASSLGPSYNEQFF	TGTGCCAGCAGTTTAGGGCCCTCCTACAATGAGCAGTTCTTC
TRBJ1-6	.	TRBV10-3	.	CAISDISGKVDSPLHF	TGTGCCATCAGTGATATTTCAGGGAAAGTGGATTCACCCCTCCACTTT
TRBJ2-1	TRBD2	TRBV27	.	CASRNLGLAAYNEQFF	TGTGCCAGCAGAAACCTTGGACTAGCGGCCTACAATGAGCAGTTCTTC
TRBJ2-2	.	TRBV4-3	.	CASSQEIRVGGAGGELFF	TGCGCCAGCAGCCAAGAAATTCGCGTAGGAGGGGCTGGCGGGGAGCTGTTTTTT
TRBJ2-2	TRBD1	TRBV19	once	CASETGGLTNTGELFF	TGTGCCAGCGAGACAGGGGGCTTAACGAACACCGGGGAGCTGTTTTTT
TRBJ2-1	.	TRBV29-1	.	CSARLIQSSSYNEQFF	TGCAGCGCCAGATTAATACAGAGTAGCTCCTACAATGAGCAGTTCTTC
TRBJ2-7	TRBD2	TRBV5-6	few	CASSLGLAGGYEQYF	TGTGCCAGCAGCTTGGGTCTAGCGGGAGGTTACGAGCAGTACTTC
TRBJ1-5	.	TRBV27	.	CASSTQREESNQPQHF	TGTGCCAGCAGTACACAAAGGGAGGAGAGCAATCAGCCCCAGCATTTT
TRBJ1-1	TRBD1	TRBV27	.	CASRKDRGVGTEAFF	TGTGCCAGCAGGAAAGACAGGGGAGTGGGTACTGAAGCTTTCTTT
TRBJ1-3	.	TRBV10-2	.	CASSSDRLSTIYF	TGCGCCAGCAGTTCCGACAGGTTATCCACCATATATTTT